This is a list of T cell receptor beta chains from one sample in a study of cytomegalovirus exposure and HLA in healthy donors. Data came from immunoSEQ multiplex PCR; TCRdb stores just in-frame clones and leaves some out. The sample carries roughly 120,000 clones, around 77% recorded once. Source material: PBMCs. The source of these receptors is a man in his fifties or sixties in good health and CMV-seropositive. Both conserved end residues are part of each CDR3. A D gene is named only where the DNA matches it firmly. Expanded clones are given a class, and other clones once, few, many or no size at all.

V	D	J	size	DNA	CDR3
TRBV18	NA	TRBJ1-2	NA	TGTGCCAGCTCACCAATTTCCGGCCAGGGGTTGGCTAACTATGGCTACACCTTC	CASSPISGQGLANYGYTF
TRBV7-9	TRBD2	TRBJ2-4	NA	TGTGCCAGCAGCTTACTAGCGGGAGGGTCCAAAAACATTCAGTACTTC	CASSLLAGGSKNIQYF
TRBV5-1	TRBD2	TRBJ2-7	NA	TGCGCCAGCAGCGCGGGACTAGCGGGAAATTCCTACGAGCAGTACTTC	CASSAGLAGNSYEQYF
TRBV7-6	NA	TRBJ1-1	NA	TGTGCCAGCAGCTTAGTTTCGGGGGACACTGAAGCTTTCTTT	CASSLVSGDTEAFF
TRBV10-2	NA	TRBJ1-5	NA	TGCGCCAGCACCCAGGGGAACCCCGGACAGCCCCAGCATTTT	CASTQGNPGQPQHF
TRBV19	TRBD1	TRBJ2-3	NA	TGTGCCAGGAATGGGGGCAGGGGGACAGGGTCACATACGCAGTATTTT	CARNGGRGTGSHTQYF
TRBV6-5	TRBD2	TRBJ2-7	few	TGTGCCAGCAGTTCCCCGACTAGCGGGAGGACCTACGAGCAGTACTTC	CASSSPTSGRTYEQYF
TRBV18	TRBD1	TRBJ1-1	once	TGTGCCAGCTCACCTCCTGGACAGGGGGACACTGAAGCTTTCTTT	CASSPPGQGDTEAFF
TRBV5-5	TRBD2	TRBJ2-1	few	TGTGCCAGCAGCCCCGGGGATTTAGCGGGGGACAATGAGCAGTTCTTC	CASSPGDLAGDNEQFF
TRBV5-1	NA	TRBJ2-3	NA	TGCGCCAGCAGCCGGACACAGGGAAGCCCCACAGATACGCAGTATTTT	CASSRTQGSPTDTQYF
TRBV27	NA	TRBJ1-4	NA	TGTGCCAGCAGTTTCGAGAGGGCAAATGAAAAACTGTTTTTT	CASSFERANEKLFF
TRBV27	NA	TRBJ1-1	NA	TGTGCCAGCAGTTTAACAGGAGGGCACACTGAAGCTTTCTTT	CASSLTGGHTEAFF
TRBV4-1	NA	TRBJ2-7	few	TGCGCCAGCAGCCAAGATAGGGGGGCGGGAGCCCCCGACGAGCAGTACTTC	CASSQDRGAGAPDEQYF
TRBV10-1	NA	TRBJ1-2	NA	TGCGCCAGCAGTGAGTTGGTCAGGGTAAGCGCTAACTATGGCTACACCTTC	CASSELVRVSANYGYTF
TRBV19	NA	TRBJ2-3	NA	TGTGCCAGTAGCTCTGGACTGACAGATACGCAGTATTTT	CASSSGLTDTQYF
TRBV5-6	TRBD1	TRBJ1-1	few	TGTGCCAGCAGCATACAGGGGTCGGGACCGAACACTGAAGCTTTCTTT	CASSIQGSGPNTEAFF
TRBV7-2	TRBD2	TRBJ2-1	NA	TGTGCCAGCAGCTGGGGACTAGCGGAGGGAAATGAGCAGTTCTTC	CASSWGLAEGNEQFF
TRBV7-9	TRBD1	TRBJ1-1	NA	TGTGCCAGCAGCCCCCGAGGGACAGGGATTACTGAAGCTTTCTTT	CASSPRGTGITEAFF
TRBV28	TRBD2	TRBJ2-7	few	TGTGCCAGCGAGACTCGGGGTAGCGGGAACTACGAGCAGTACTTC	CASETRGSGNYEQYF
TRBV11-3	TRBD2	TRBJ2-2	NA	TGTGCCAGCAGCCGGGAGGGTAGCCGTAGCACCGGGGAGCTGTTTTTT	CASSREGSRSTGELFF
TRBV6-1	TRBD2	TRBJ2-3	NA	TGTGCCAGCAGTGAGGCGGGGGCAGATACGCAGTATTTT	CASSEAGADTQYF
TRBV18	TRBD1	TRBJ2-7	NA	TGTGCCAGCTCACCAACGACAGGGGACTACGAGCAGTACTTC	CASSPTTGDYEQYF
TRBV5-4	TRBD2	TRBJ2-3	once	TGTGCCAGCAGCTTCAGGGCGGGAGCAGATACGCAGTATTTT	CASSFRAGADTQYF
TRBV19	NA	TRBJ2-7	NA	TGTGCCAGTAGTATAGCCCGCTCGGGGGTCTACGAGCAGTACTTC	CASSIARSGVYEQYF
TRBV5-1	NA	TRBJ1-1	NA	TGCGCCAGCAGCTTGGTCCCATCAAACACTGAAGCTTTCTTT	CASSLVPSNTEAFF
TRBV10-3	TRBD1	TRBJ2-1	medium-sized	TGTGCCATCAGACTGACAGGGTCCAATGAGCAGTTCTTC	CAIRLTGSNEQFF
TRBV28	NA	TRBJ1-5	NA	TGTGCCAGCTTCCGGTCGGGGAGAGGGCAGCCCCAGCATTTT	CASFRSGRGQPQHF
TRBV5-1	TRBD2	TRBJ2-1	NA	TGCGCCAGCAGCCCCCGGCTAGCGGGGGTCAATGAGCAGTTCTTC	CASSPRLAGVNEQFF
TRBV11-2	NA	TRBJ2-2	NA	TGTGCCAGCAGCGCAGACTGGAACACCGGGGAGCTGTTTTTT	CASSADWNTGELFF
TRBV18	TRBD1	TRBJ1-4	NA	TGTGCCAGCTCCCAAGGACAGGGGGGGAATGAAAAACTGTTTTTT	CASSQGQGGNEKLFF
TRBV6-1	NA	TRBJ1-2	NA	TGTGCCAGCAGTCCTCTGGTAGCTGAGTATGGCTACACCTTC	CASSPLVAEYGYTF
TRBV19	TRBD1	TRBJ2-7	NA	TGTGCCAGCCATACGGGACAGGGAATGACCGAGCAGTACTTC	CASHTGQGMTEQYF
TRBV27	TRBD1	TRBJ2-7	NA	TGTGCCAGCAGTTTAATGGGGACAGGGGCCTACGAGCAGTACTTC	CASSLMGTGAYEQYF
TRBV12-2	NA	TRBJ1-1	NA	TGTGCAAGTGCTTGGGGGGGCCTTAAGAACACTGAAGCTTTCTTT	CASAWGGLKNTEAFF
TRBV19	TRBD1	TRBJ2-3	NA	TGTGCCAGTAGTACCGGACAGGGGTCATCGGCTTGGGATACGCAGTATTTT	CASSTGQGSSAWDTQYF
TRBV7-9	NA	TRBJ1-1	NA	TGTGCCAGCAGCCCTCCCGGGGGGGGCACTGAAGCTTTCTTT	CASSPPGGGTEAFF
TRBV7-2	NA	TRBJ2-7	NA	TGTGCCAGCAGCCCCCGGGATTCCGAGCAGTACTTC	CASSPRDSEQYF
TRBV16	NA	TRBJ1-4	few	TGTGCCAGCGGCAGACAGGTGGGGAATGAAAAACTGTTTTTT	CASGRQVGNEKLFF
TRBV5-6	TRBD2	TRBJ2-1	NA	TGTGCCAGCAGCTTAACTAGCGGGGGGGCCGGGTCCCACAATGAGCAGTTCTTC	CASSLTSGGAGSHNEQFF
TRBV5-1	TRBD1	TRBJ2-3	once	TGCGCCAGCAGCCGGGGGGACAGGGGATCAGATACGCAGTATTTT	CASSRGDRGSDTQYF
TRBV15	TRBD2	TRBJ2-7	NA	TGTGCCACCAGCAGAGATCGGGTCGGGAGGGTGAACGAGCAGTACTTC	CATSRDRVGRVNEQYF